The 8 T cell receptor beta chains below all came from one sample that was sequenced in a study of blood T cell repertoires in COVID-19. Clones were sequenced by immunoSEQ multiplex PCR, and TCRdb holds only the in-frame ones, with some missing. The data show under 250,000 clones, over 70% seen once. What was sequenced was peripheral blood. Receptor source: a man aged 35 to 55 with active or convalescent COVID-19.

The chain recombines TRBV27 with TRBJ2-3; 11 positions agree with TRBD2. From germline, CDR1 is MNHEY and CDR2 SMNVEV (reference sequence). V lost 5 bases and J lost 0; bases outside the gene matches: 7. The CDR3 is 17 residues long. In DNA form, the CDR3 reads TGTGCCAGCAGTGTAAGGACTAGCGGGCTGAGCACAGATACGCAGTATTTT. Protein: CASSVRTSGLSTDTQYF.

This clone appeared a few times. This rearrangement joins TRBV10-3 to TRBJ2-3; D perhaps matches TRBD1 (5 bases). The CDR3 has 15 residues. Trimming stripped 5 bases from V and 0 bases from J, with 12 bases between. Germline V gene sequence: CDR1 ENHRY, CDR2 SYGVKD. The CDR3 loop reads CAISPQVTSTDTQYF. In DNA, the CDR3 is TGTGCCATCAGTCCACAGGTTACTAGCACAGATACGCAGTATTTT.

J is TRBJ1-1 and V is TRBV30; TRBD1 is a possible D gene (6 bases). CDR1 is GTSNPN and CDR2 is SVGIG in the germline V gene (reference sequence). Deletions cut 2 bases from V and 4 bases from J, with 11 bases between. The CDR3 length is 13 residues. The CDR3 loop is CAWSPQGFTEAFF. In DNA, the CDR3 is TGTGCCTGGAGTCCCCAGGGGTTCACTGAAGCTTTCTTT.

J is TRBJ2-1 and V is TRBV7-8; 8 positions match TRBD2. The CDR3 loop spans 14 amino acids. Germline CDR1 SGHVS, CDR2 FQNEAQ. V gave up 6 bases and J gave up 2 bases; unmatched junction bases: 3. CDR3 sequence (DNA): TGTGCCAGCAGAGCGGGGGACCCCTACAATGAGCAGTTCTTC. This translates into CASRAGDPYNEQFF.

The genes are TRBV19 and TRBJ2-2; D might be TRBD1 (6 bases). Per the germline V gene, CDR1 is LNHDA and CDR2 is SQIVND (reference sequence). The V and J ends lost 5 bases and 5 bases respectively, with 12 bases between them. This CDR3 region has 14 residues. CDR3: CASSPDRGTGELFF. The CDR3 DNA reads TGTGCCAGTAGTCCGGACAGAGGGACCGGGGAGCTGTTTTTT.

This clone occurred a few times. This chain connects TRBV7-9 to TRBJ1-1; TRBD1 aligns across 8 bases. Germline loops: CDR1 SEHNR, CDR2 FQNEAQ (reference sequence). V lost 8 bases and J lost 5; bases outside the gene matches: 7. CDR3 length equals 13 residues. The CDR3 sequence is CASGTGGHTEAFF. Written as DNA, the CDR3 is TGTGCCAGCGGAACAGGGGGTCATACTGAAGCTTTCTTT.

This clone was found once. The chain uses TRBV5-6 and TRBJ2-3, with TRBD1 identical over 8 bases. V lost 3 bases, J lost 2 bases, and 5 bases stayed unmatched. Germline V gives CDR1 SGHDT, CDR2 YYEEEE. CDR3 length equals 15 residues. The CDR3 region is CASSWTGSITDTQYF. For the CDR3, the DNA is TGTGCCAGCAGCTGGACAGGGAGTATCACAGATACGCAGTATTTT. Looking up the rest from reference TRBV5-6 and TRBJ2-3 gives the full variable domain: DAGVTQSPTHLIKTRGQQVTLRCSPKSGHDTVSWYQQALGQGPQFIFQYYEEEERQRGNFPDRFSGHQFPNYSSELNVNALLLGDSALYLCASSWTGSITDTQYFGPGTRLTVL.

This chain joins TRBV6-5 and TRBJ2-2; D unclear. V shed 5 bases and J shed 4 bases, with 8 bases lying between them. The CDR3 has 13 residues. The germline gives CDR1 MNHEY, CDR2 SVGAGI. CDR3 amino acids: CASSLAVTGELFF. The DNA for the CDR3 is TGTGCCAGCAGTCTCGCAGTCACCGGGGAGCTGTTTTTT.